This entry lists 27 T cell receptor beta chains sequenced from one sample in a study of CD8 T cells in ankylosing spondylitis. Using its own MiXCR run on the 5' RACE reads, TCRdb lists one record per CDR3 protein. The sample shows some 140,000 distinct CDR3 sequences, 8% to 9% of them seen only once. Sample: synovial fluid, either unsorted or a sorted T cell fraction (not recorded which). The receptor set was obtained from a male donor with ankylosing spondylitis.

This clonotype was seen repeatedly, ten times or more. The chain recombines TRBV28 with TRBJ2-2, with 8 bases matching TRBD2. Germline CDR1 reads MDHEN; CDR2 reads SYDVKM. The CDR3 length is 14 residues. With V trimmed by 8 bases and J by 1 base, 3 bases remained unmatched. DNA of the CDR3: TGTGCCAGCCAAACTAGCGGGAACACCGGGGAGCTGTTTTTT. It is translated as CASQTSGNTGELFF.

The chain couples TRBV28 to TRBJ1-1, with a tentative D call TRBD1 (6 bases). Per the germline V gene, CDR1 is MDHEN and CDR2 is SYDVKM. V dropped 7 bases and J dropped 1 base, with 16 bases sitting between them. The CDR3 sequence is 15 residues long. DNA for the CDR3: TGTGCCAGCACCCTAAGGGGGACACCGAACACTGAAGCTTTCTTT. Its translation: CASTLRGTPNTEAFF.

Only a few counts were recorded for this clonotype. The chain employs TRBV20-1 and TRBJ2-5, with 9 bases aligning to TRBD2. V was clipped by 0 bases and J by 5 bases; unmatched bases: 7. Germline CDR1 is DFQATT and CDR2 is SNEGSKA (reference sequence). The CDR3 consists of 15 residues. CDR3 nucleotide sequence: TGCAGTGCTAGAGAGGTGCGGGGGGGCGGTGAGACCCAGTACTTC. Translation gives CSAREVRGGGETQYF.

The chain carries TRBV27 and TRBJ2-2; D perhaps matches TRBD1 (5 bases). Germline V CDR1 and CDR2: MNHEY, SMNVEV (reference sequence). This CDR3 contains 13 residues. Trimming removed 6 bases at V and 3 bases at J, with 8 bases between. In nucleotides, the CDR3 is TGTGCCAGCAGGGACAAGGACACCGGGGAGCTGTTTTTT. This codes for CASRDKDTGELFF.

This sequence joins TRBV6-6 and TRBJ1-4; possibly TRBD1 for D (5 bases). Germline CDR1 is MNHNY and CDR2 is SVGAGI (reference sequence). V was trimmed by 7 bases and J by 11 bases, leaving 11 bases between them. There are 11 residues in the CDR3. The DNA for the CDR3 is TGTGCCAGCACCGGGGGACTTAAACTGTTTTTT. This translates into CASTGGLKLFF.

J is TRBJ2-1 and V is TRBV5-1, with a weak D call TRBD2 (5 bases). V was shortened by 2 bases and J by 1 base, with 13 bases between the two germline ends. The germline CDR1 and CDR2 sequences are SGHRS and YFSETQ. This CDR3 is 16 amino acids long. The CDR3 loop reads CASSFQTTGSYNEQFF. The CDR3 DNA reads as TGCGCCAGCAGCTTTCAAACTACGGGATCCTACAATGAGCAGTTCTTC.

This clonotype has more than one count but fewer than ten. The CDR3 region has the DNA TGTGCCAGCAGTTCCCGGGACAGGGGAACTGAAGCTTTCTTT. Protein product: CASSSRDRGTEAFF. The chain combines TRBV12-3 or TRBV12-4 with TRBJ1-1, with 10 bases lining up with TRBD1. Unmatched junction bases numbered 4, after V lost 4 bases and J lost 5 bases. The CDR3 sequence is 14 residues long.

V and J are TRBV7-9 and TRBJ2-7; a weak D match, TRBD2 (5 bases). This CDR3 spans 16 amino acids. Trimming stripped 5 bases from V and 0 bases from J, with 17 bases between. Per germline, CDR1 SEHNR and CDR2 FQNEAQ (reference sequence). CDR3 loop: CASSAGKGFSSYEQYF. For the CDR3, the DNA is TGTGCCAGCAGCGCCGGGAAGGGTTTCAGCTCCTACGAGCAGTACTTC. The full variable domain, in which reference TRBV7-9 and TRBJ2-7 provide the parts outside the CDR3, is DTGVSQNPRHKITKRGQNVTFRCDPISEHNRLYWYRQTLGQGPEFLTYFQNEAQLEKSRLLSDRFSAERPKGSFSTLEIQRTEQGDSAMYLCASSAGKGFSSYEQYFGPGTRLTVT.

The chain uses TRBV2 and TRBJ2-7, with D possibly being TRBD2 (6 bases). The CDR3 has 14 amino acids. V was trimmed by 7 bases and J by 7 bases, leaving 20 bases between them. Looked up from germline, CDR1 is SNHLY and CDR2 is FYNNEI. CDR3: CASMMEGTIGEQYF. CDR3 DNA sequence: TGTGCCAGCATGATGGAGGGAACAATAGGAGAGCAGTACTTC.

This clonotype was seen many times. The J gene is TRBJ2-3, the V gene TRBV7-2; 11 positions agree with TRBD1. V gave up 4 bases and J gave up 7 bases; unmatched junction bases: 4. CDR1 and CDR2 from the germline V gene are SGHTA and FQGNSA. The CDR3 runs to 14 residues. CDR3 sequence: CASSSDRGRYTQYF. The DNA of the CDR3 is TGTGCCAGCAGCTCGGACAGGGGGCGTTATACGCAGTATTTT. The whole variable domain, remainder taken from reference TRBV7-2 and TRBJ2-3, is GAGVSQSPSNKVTEKGKDVELRCDPISGHTALYWYRQSLGQGLEFLIYFQGNSAPDKSGLPSDRFSAERTGGSVSTLTIQRTQQEDSAVYLCASSSDRGRYTQYFGPGTRLTVL.

This clonotype was counted many times. V is TRBV28 and J is TRBJ2-7; 11 bases align to TRBD1. CDR3 length equals 16 residues. V gave up 3 bases and J gave up 6 bases; unmatched junction bases: 10. The V gene's germline CDR1 is MDHEN and CDR2 SYDVKM. CDR3 DNA sequence: TGTGCCAGCAGTTTTCCCCTACCGGGACAGGGGGGCGAGCAGTACTTC. Protein sequence: CASSFPLPGQGGEQYF.

This clonotype was recorded many times. The rearrangement links TRBV20-1 to TRBJ1-1; D not resolved. The CDR3 loop spans 13 amino acids. Trimming pared 4 bases from V and 1 base from J, leaving 10 bases between. Germline CDR1 and CDR2: DFQATT and SNEGSKA (reference sequence). This CDR3 is CSAIEGWNTEAFF. The CDR3 DNA is TGCAGTGCTATCGAGGGATGGAACACTGAAGCTTTCTTT.

This chain uses TRBV27 with TRBJ1-1, with 7 bases fitting TRBD1. This CDR3 has 14 residues. Trimming removed 5 bases from V and 4 bases from J; junction bases left unmatched: 7. CDR1 MNHEY and CDR2 SMNVEV come from the germline V gene (reference sequence). The CDR3 sequence is CASSRRQGSTEAFF. The CDR3 region has the DNA TGTGCCAGCAGTAGGAGACAGGGATCCACTGAAGCTTTCTTT.

This clonotype was observed many times. The chain is built from TRBV4-2 and TRBJ1-1; no clear D. The V gene's germline CDR1 is LGHNA and CDR2 YNFKEQ. V was trimmed by 2 bases and J by 1 base, leaving 8 bases between them. CDR3 size: 14 residues. The CDR3 sequence: CASSQLERNTEAFF. The CDR3 nucleotides are TGTGCCAGCAGCCAATTAGAGCGGAACACTGAAGCTTTCTTT.

A few counts support this clonotype. The V and J genes are TRBV28 and TRBJ1-2, with unresolved D. The CDR3 is made up of 15 amino acids. Germline V gives CDR1 MDHEN, CDR2 SYDVKM. V was clipped by 5 bases and J by 0 bases, with 13 bases between them. The CDR3 protein is CASSKIGLANYGYTF. CDR3 DNA sequence: TGTGCCAGCAGTAAAATCGGACTGGCTAACTATGGCTACACCTTC.

V gene TRBV28 combines with J gene TRBJ1-2, with 8 bases matching TRBD1. Germline loops: CDR1 MDHEN, CDR2 SYDVKM. The V gene end was trimmed by 3 bases and the J gene end by 8 bases; junction bases not matched to a gene: 8. The CDR3 totals 14 residues. The CDR3 loop reads CASSFPASGGGYTF. CDR3 sequence (DNA): TGTGCCAGCAGTTTTCCAGCATCAGGGGGCGGCTACACCTTC.

This clonotype was seen ten or more times. The chain has TRBV28 and TRBJ2-7; a possible D gene is TRBD2 (5 bases). V was clipped by 4 bases and J by 9 bases, with 19 bases between them. Germline CDR1 reads MDHEN; CDR2 reads SYDVKM. The CDR3 has 14 residues. The CDR3 loop is CASSSLLSGVGQYF. CDR3 sequence (DNA): TGTGCCAGCAGTTCTCTTCTTTCCGGGGTCGGGCAGTACTTC.

This clonotype was seen many times. The rearrangement uses TRBV12-3 or TRBV12-4 and TRBJ2-5; 8 positions match TRBD2. CDR3 length equals 15 residues. Trimming took 6 bases from V and 5 from J; bases not matched to a gene: 11. The CDR3 is CASSLREGLSETQYF. CDR3 in DNA: TGTGCCAGCAGCCTCCGGGAGGGCCTGTCTGAGACCCAGTACTTC.

The V gene is TRBV28, the J gene TRBJ2-2, with 8 positions matching TRBD1. The CDR3 length is 15 residues. V shed 7 bases and J 4 bases; nucleotides not matched to a gene: 8. Germline CDR1 reads MDHEN; CDR2 reads SYDVKM. CDR3 DNA: TGTGCCAGCACCCGGACAGGGATGGGCACCGGGGAGCTGTTTTTT. Translating gives CASTRTGMGTGELFF.

This clonotype is termed medium-sized (0.01 to 0.1%). The chain links TRBV24-1 to TRBJ2-3; 8 nucleotides match TRBD2. The trim removed 0 bases at V and 6 bases at J, leaving 13 bases unmatched. CDR1 and CDR2 from the germline V gene are KGHDR and SFDVKD. The CDR3 spans 18 residues. Here the CDR3 reads CATSDLREGGPSADTQYF. The CDR3 DNA follows: TGTGCCACCAGTGATTTGCGGGAGGGAGGTCCCTCCGCCGATACGCAGTATTTT.

This clonotype came up many times. V is TRBV5-1 and J is TRBJ2-5; D gene ambiguous. Germline V lookup: CDR1 SGHRS, CDR2 YFSETQ. V was clipped by 0 bases and J by 4 bases, with 7 bases between them. This CDR3 is 13 amino acids long. In nucleotides, the CDR3 is TGCGCCAGCAGCTTGGGGTGGAGAGAGACCCAGTACTTC. Protein: CASSLGWRETQYF.

This clonotype has a count of ten or more. V usage is TRBV20-1 and J usage is TRBJ2-2, with D possibly matching TRBD1 (5 bases). The CDR3 is 14 residues long. V was clipped by 2 bases and J by 0 bases, with 7 bases between them. Germline assignment: CDR1 DFQATT and CDR2 SNEGSKA (reference sequence). Written as DNA, the CDR3 is TGCAGTGCTAGACAACAGGCGAACACCGGGGAGCTGTTTTTT. Its translation is CSARQQANTGELFF.

Many counts were recorded for this clonotype. This chain joins TRBV2 and TRBJ2-2; possibly TRBD1 for D (5 bases). V was trimmed by 2 bases and J by 6 bases, leaving 10 bases between them. This CDR3 is built from 14 residues. CDR1 and CDR2 (germline): SNHLY, FYNNEI. The CDR3 sequence is CASSETTVAGELFF. Written as DNA, the CDR3 is TGTGCCAGCAGTGAAACGACAGTAGCCGGGGAGCTGTTTTTT.

CDR3 coding DNA: TGCAGTGCTGAACAGGGCGGGGGCAATCAGCCCCAGCATTTT. Translation gives CSAEQGGGNQPQHF. V and J are TRBV20-1 and TRBJ1-5; D is possibly TRBD1 (6 bases). The CDR3 extends over 14 amino acids. Germline V CDR1 and CDR2: DFQATT, SNEGSKA (reference sequence). V was trimmed by 5 bases and J by 2 bases, leaving 13 bases between them.

This clonotype showed up just a few times. The rearrangement joins TRBV6-2 or TRBV6-3 to TRBJ1-5; no clear D. CDR3 length equals 14 residues. Trimming shortened V by 6 bases and J by 3 bases, and 12 bases separated the two germline ends. CDR1 and CDR2 from the germline V gene are MNHEY and SVGEGT. The CDR3 sequence: CASRSAAINQPQHF. DNA for the CDR3: TGTGCCAGCAGATCGGCAGCGATCAATCAGCCCCAGCATTTT.

This chain connects TRBV7-3 to TRBJ2-3; D is ambiguous. CDR1 SGHTA and CDR2 FQGTGA come from the germline V gene. CDR3 length: 14 residues. The V and J ends lost 3 bases and 2 bases respectively, with 9 bases between them. For the CDR3, the DNA is TGTGCCAGCAGCTTTGTACCAGACACAGATACGCAGTATTTT. Translated: CASSFVPDTDTQYF.

The V gene is TRBV7-2, the J gene TRBJ2-1; the D is unclear. Trimming left V 3 bases short and J 7 bases short, with 10 bases between. Germline V lookup: CDR1 SGHTA, CDR2 FQGNSA. The CDR3 consists of 13 residues. In DNA, the CDR3 is TGTGCCAGCAGCTTGTTGCCGAGAAATGAGCAGTTCTTC. Protein product: CASSLLPRNEQFF.